This T cell receptor beta chain was observed in a study of control samples from healthy donors and cancer patients. This CDR3 region has 16 residues. Germline-derived CDR1 and CDR2 are DFQATT and SNEGSKA (reference sequence). V lost 3 bases and J lost 5, with 22 bases in between. TCRdb keeps only in-frame clones here, not all; method: immunoSEQ multiplex PCR. The sample records about 89,000 clones, more than 75% being singletons. This rearrangement joins TRBV20-1 to TRBJ2-5; D may correspond to TRBD1 or TRBD2 (5 bases each). The specimen was blood. This receptor was taken from a man aged 25-40 years in good health. The CDR3 coding sequence is TGCAGTGCTAGTAGGGGCAGCTCTAACCGCGGGGAGACCCAGTACTTC. Protein sequence: CSASRGSSNRGETQYF.